The 12 T cell receptor beta chains below were found in one sample sequenced in a study of early T cells in non-severe SARS-CoV-2 infection. MiXCR, applied by TCRdb to the 5' RACE reads, yields one record per CDR3 protein. The sample has 25,000 to 35,000 distinct CDR3 sequences; 5% to 5.5% are singletons. Material: whole blood. These receptors all stem from an adult who was a healthcare worker with PCR-confirmed SARS-CoV-2 infection or an uninfected control (not recorded which).

This clonotype was found a few times. The chain carries TRBV10-1 and TRBJ2-7, with a weak D call TRBD2 (6 bases). The CDR3 contains 13 residues. From germline, CDR1 is WNHNN and CDR2 SYGVQD (reference sequence). V lost 4 bases to trimming and J lost 6 bases, with 13 bases between them. The CDR3 bases are TGCGCCAGCAGTGGGCGGGCGGAGGGCGAGCAGTACTTC. Its protein product is CASSGRAEGEQYF.

The chain has TRBV4-1 and TRBJ1-2; maybe TRBD1 (5 bases). The ends were cut back, 0 bases at V and 5 bases at J, with 13 bases in the middle. The CDR3 has 15 amino acids. Germline loops: CDR1 MGHRA, CDR2 YSYEKL. The CDR3 DNA reads TGCGCCAGCAGCCAAGATAATGGGGCAGAATATGGCTACACCTTC. Protein product: CASSQDNGAEYGYTF.

In its sample, this clonotype was seen many times. The CDR3 sequence is CASSLTSGGYEQYF. The DNA of the CDR3 is TGTGCCAGCAGCCTTACTAGCGGGGGCTACGAGCAGTACTTC. This rearrangement joins TRBV7-2 to TRBJ2-7, with TRBD2 matching over 11 bases. The CDR3 is made up of 14 amino acids. V shed 5 bases and J 3 bases; nucleotides not matched to a gene: 3. Germline V gene data show CDR1 as SGHTA and CDR2 as FQGNSA. The full variable domain, with the rest looked up from reference TRBV7-2 and TRBJ2-7, is GAGVSQSPSNKVTEKGKDVELRCDPISGHTALYWYRQSLGQGLEFLIYFQGNSAPDKSGLPSDRFSAERTGGSVSTLTIQRTQQEDSAVYLCASSLTSGGYEQYFGPGTRLTVT.

The chain recombines TRBV6-5 with TRBJ1-6; D ambiguous. Between the trimmed V and J ends, which lost 2 bases and 9 bases, there was a span of 11 bases. The CDR3 sequence is 14 residues long. The germline CDR1 and CDR2 sequences are MNHEY and SVGAGI. CDR3 amino acids: CASSYEGSRSPLHF. Here the CDR3 DNA reads TGTGCCAGCAGTTACGAGGGTAGCCGTTCACCCCTCCACTTT.

The chain carries TRBV19 and TRBJ2-2; unclear D gene. Looked up from germline, CDR1 is LNHDA and CDR2 is SQIVND (reference sequence). CDR3 length: 14 residues. V gave up 10 bases and J gave up 1 base, with 13 bases separating them. CDR3 in amino acids: CATTHRENTGELFF. The CDR3 nucleotides read TGTGCCACTACTCATAGGGAGAACACCGGGGAGCTGTTTTTT.

In this sample, this clonotype turned up many times. At one end the junction does not follow the germline gene, possibly because of a read error. The CDR3 here is CASRLGGIQETQYF. DNA for the CDR3: TGCGCCAGCAGGTTGGGGGGGATCCAAGAGACCCAGTACTTC. J is TRBJ2-5 and V is TRBV5-1; 7 bases are a match to TRBD2. The CDR3 is 14 residues long. Germline CDR1 is SGHRS and CDR2 is YFSETQ.

This clonotype was counted many times. The chain links TRBV12-3 or TRBV12-4 to TRBJ2-5; no definite D call. The CDR3 loop spans 15 amino acids. The ends were cut back, 7 bases at V and 2 bases at J, with 17 bases in the middle. The CDR3 region is CASNSKANRQETQYF. CDR3 in DNA: TGTGCCAGCAATAGCAAGGCTAACCGGCAAGAGACCCAGTACTTC.

A remark on this clonotype: Compared with germline, one end of the junction differs, possibly owing to a read error. DNA of the CDR3: TGTGCCAGCAGCTTATCGAGACAGGGAAGCACCATATATTTT. This gives the protein CASSLSRQGSTIYF. The V and J genes are TRBV7-2 and TRBJ1-3, with 7 bases lining up with TRBD1. CDR1 and CDR2 (germline): SGHTA, FQGNSA. The CDR3 length is 14 residues.

Comment on this clonotype: One end of the junction is discordant with germline, which a read error may explain. This chain joins TRBV3-1 and TRBJ2-2; TRBD1 might be the D (5 bases). The CDR3 totals 20 residues. The V gene's germline CDR1 is LGHDT and CDR2 YNNKEL (reference sequence). The chain's CDR3 is CASNQVLWAGRGANTGELFF. DNA of the CDR3: TGTGCCAGCAACCAAGTTTTATGGGCAGGAAGGGGCGCGAACACCGGGGAGCTGTTTTTT.

The chain is built from TRBV24-1 and TRBJ2-2; D remains unclear. V shed 8 bases and J shed 5 bases, with 8 bases lying between them. Germline CDR1 is KGHDR and CDR2 is SFDVKD. The CDR3 is 12 amino acids. The CDR3 region has the DNA TGTGCCACCAATGGAATGACCGGGGAGCTGTTTTTT. Amino acids: CATNGMTGELFF.

CDR3 residues: CASSLGNSPLHF. The CDR3 coding sequence is TGTGCCAGCAGCTTAGGGAATTCACCCCTCCACTTT. The J gene is TRBJ1-6, the V gene TRBV7-9; D remains unclear. Trimming pared 1 base from V and 7 bases from J, leaving 2 bases between. The V gene's germline CDR1 is SEHNR and CDR2 FQNEAQ (reference sequence). The CDR3 sequence is 12 residues long.

This clonotype showed up just a few times. The gene calls are TRBV28 and TRBJ2-1; D not resolved. Per the germline V gene, CDR1 is MDHEN and CDR2 is SYDVKM. V was pared by 2 bases and J by 9 bases, with 17 bases between. The CDR3 has 15 amino acids. The CDR3 bases are TGTGCCAGCAGTTTAATAGAGGCAGCCCTGGGTGAGCAGTTCTTC. Protein sequence: CASSLIEAALGEQFF.